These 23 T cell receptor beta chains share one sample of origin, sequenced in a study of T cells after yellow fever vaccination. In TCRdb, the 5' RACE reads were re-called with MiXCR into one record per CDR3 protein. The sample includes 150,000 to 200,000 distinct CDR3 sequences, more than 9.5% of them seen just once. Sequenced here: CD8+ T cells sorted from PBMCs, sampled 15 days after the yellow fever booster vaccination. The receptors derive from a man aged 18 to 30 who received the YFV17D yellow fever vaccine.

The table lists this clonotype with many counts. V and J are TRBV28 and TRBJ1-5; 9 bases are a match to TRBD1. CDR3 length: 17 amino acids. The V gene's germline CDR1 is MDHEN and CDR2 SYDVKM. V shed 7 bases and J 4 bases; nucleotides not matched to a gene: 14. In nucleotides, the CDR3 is TGTGCCAGCACTCTGGACAGGGGCCTCTCTTTTAATCAGCCCCAGCATTTT. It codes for CASTLDRGLSFNQPQHF. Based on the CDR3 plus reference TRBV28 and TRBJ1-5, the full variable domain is DVKVTQSSRYLVKRTGEKVFLECVQDMDHENMFWYRQDPGLGLRLIYFSYDVKMKEKGDIPEGYSVSREKKERFSLILESASTNQTSMYLCASTLDRGLSFNQPQHFGDGTRLSIL.

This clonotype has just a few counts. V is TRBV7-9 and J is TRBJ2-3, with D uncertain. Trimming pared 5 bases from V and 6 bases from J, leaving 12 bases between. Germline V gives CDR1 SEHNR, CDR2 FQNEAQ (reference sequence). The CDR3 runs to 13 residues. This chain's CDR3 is CASSPIRVDTQYF. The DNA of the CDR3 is TGTGCCAGCAGCCCGATACGGGTGGATACGCAGTATTTT.

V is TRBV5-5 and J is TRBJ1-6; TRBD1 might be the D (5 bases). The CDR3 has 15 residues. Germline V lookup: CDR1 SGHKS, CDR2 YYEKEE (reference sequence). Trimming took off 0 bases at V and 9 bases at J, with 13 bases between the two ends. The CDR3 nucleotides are TGTGCCAGCAGCTTGGGTCCGGGGCCGGGTTCACCCCTCCACTTT. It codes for CASSLGPGPGSPLHF.

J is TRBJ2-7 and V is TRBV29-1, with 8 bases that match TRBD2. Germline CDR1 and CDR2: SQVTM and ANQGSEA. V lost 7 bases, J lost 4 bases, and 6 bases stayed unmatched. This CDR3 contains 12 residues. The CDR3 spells CSAGRAIYEQYF. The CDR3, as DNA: TGCAGCGCCGGGAGGGCTATATACGAGCAGTACTTC.

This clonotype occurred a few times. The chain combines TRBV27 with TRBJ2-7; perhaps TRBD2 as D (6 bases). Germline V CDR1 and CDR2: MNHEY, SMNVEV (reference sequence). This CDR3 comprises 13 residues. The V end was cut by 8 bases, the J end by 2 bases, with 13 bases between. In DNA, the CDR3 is TGTGCCAGCGGCCCGGGAGTGACCTACGAGCAGTACGTC. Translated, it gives CASGPGVTYEQYV.

The CDR3 protein is CASSMKRASEAFF. Here the CDR3 DNA reads TGTGCCAGTAGTATGAAACGGGCGTCTGAAGCTTTCTTT. The genes are TRBV19 and TRBJ1-1; D not resolved. The germline V gene encodes CDR1 LNHDA and CDR2 SQIVND (reference sequence). The CDR3 totals 13 residues. V lost 3 bases to trimming and J lost 6 bases, with 11 bases between them.

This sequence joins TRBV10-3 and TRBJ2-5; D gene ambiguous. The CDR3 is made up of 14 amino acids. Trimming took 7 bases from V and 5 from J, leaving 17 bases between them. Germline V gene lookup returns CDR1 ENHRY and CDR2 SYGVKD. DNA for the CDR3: TGTGCCATCAAATCAAGAAGTGAAGATGAGACCCAGTACTTC. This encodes CAIKSRSEDETQYF.

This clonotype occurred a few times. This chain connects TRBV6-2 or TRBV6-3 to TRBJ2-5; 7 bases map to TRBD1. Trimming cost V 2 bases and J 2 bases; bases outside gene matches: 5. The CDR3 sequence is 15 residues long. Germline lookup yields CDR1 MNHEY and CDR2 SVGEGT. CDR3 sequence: CASSYKDRWQETQYF. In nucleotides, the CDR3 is TGTGCCAGCAGTTACAAGGACAGGTGGCAAGAGACCCAGTACTTC.

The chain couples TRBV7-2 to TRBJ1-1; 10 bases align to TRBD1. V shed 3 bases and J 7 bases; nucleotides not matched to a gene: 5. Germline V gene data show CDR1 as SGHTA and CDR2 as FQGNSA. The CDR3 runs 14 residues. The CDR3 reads CASSFADRGVEAFF. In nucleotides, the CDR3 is TGTGCCAGCAGCTTCGCGGACAGGGGGGTTGAAGCTTTCTTT.

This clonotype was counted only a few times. CDR3 sequence reads: CASSLVLAGGPFLDTQYF. DNA of the CDR3: TGTGCCAGCAGCTTAGTCCTAGCGGGGGGGCCTTTTTTAGATACGCAGTATTTT. This chain connects TRBV7-2 to TRBJ2-3; TRBD2 matches at 12 bases. The V gene end was trimmed by 1 base and the J gene end by 5 bases; junction bases not matched to a gene: 10. Germline V gene lookup returns CDR1 SGHTA and CDR2 FQGNSA. The CDR3 covers 18 residues.

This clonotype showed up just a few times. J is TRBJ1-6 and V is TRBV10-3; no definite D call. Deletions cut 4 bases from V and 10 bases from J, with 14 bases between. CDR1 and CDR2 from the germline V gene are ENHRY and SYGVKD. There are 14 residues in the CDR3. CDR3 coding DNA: TGTGCCATCAGTGGAGGCGAAGGCCGGTCACCCCTCCACTTT. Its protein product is CAISGGEGRSPLHF.

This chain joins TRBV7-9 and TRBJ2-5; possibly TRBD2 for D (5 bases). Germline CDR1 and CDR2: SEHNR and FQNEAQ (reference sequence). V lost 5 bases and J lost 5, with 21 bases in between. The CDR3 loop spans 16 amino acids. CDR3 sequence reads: CASSTILSGGEETQYF. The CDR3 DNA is TGTGCCAGCAGCACTATTTTGTCGGGTGGGGAGGAGACCCAGTACTTC. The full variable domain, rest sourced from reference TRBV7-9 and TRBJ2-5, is DTGVSQNPRHKITKRGQNVTFRCDPISEHNRLYWYRQTLGQGPEFLTYFQNEAQLEKSRLLSDRFSAERPKGSFSTLEIQRTEQGDSAMYLCASSTILSGGEETQYFGPGTRLLVL.

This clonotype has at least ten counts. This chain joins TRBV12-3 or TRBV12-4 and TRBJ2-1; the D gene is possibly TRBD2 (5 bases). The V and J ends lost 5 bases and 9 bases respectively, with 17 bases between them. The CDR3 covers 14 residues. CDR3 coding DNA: TGTGCCAGCAGTCCCCCGCTCACTAGAGGTGAGCAGTTCTTC. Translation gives CASSPPLTRGEQFF.

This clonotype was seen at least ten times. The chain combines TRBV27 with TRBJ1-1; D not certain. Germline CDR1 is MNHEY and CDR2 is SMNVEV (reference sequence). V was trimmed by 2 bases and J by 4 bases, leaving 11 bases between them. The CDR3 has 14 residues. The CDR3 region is CASSLRALATEAFF. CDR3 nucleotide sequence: TGTGCCAGCAGTTTAAGGGCCCTAGCCACTGAAGCTTTCTTT.

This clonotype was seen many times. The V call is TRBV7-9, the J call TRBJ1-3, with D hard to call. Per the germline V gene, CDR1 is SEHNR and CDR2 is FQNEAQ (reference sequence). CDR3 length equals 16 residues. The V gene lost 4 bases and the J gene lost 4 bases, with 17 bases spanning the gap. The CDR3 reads CASSSSTEAVGNTIYF. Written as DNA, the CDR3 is TGTGCCAGCAGCTCCAGTACGGAAGCTGTAGGAAACACCATATATTTT. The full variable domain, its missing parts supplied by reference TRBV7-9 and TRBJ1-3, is DTGVSQNPRHKITKRGQNVTFRCDPISEHNRLYWYRQTLGQGPEFLTYFQNEAQLEKSRLLSDRFSAERPKGSFSTLEIQRTEQGDSAMYLCASSSSTEAVGNTIYFGEGSWLTVV.

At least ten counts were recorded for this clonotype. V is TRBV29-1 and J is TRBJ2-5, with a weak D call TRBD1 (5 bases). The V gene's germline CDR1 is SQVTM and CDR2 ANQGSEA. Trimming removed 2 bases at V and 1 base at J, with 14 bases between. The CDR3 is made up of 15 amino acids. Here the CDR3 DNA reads TGCAGCGTTGAACTCCAGACAGAGATCCAAGAGACCCAGTACTTC. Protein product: CSVELQTEIQETQYF.

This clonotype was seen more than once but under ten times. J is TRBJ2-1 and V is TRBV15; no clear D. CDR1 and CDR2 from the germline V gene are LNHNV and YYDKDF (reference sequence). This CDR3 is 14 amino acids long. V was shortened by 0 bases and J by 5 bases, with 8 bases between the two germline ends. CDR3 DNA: TGTGCCACCAGCAGAGATCGAGCAGACAATGAGCAGTTCTTC. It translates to CATSRDRADNEQFF.

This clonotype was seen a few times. CDR3 nucleotide sequence: TGTGCCACCAGCAGAGAAGGAAGGTACCCAGATACGCAGTATTTT. Amino acid sequence: CATSREGRYPDTQYF. The V call is TRBV15, the J call TRBJ2-3, with unresolved D. Germline assignment: CDR1 LNHNV and CDR2 YYDKDF (reference sequence). V was cut by 0 bases and J by 4 bases, with 11 bases left in between. This CDR3 has 15 residues. The variable domain in full, completed from reference TRBV15 and TRBJ2-3, reads DAMVIQNPRYQVTQFGKPVTLSCSQTLNHNVMYWYQQKSSQAPKLLFHYYDKDFNNEADTPDNFQSRRPNTSFCFLDIRSPGLGDTAMYLCATSREGRYPDTQYFGPGTRLTVL.

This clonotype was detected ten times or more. The DNA for the CDR3 is TGCAGCGTCCTGAGGGGGGATACGCAGTATTTT. Translating gives CSVLRGDTQYF. The chain links TRBV29-1 to TRBJ2-3; D perhaps matches TRBD1 (6 bases). V lost 6 bases and J 6 bases, leaving 10 bases between the germline ends. The CDR3 contains 11 residues. Germline loops: CDR1 SQVTM, CDR2 ANQGSEA.

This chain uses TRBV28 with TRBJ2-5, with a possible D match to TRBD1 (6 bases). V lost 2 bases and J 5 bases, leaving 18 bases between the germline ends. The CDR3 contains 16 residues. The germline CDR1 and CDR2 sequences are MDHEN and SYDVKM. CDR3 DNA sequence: TGTGCCAGCAGTTTAGTCTTGGGGGCGCTCGGGGAGACCCAGTACTTC. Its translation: CASSLVLGALGETQYF.

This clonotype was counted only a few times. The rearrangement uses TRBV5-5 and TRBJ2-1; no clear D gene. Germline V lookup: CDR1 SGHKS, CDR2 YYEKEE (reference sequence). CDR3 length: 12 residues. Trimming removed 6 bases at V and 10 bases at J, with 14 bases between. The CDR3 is CASTSIYWEQFF. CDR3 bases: TGTGCCAGCACCTCAATTTATTGGGAGCAGTTCTTC.

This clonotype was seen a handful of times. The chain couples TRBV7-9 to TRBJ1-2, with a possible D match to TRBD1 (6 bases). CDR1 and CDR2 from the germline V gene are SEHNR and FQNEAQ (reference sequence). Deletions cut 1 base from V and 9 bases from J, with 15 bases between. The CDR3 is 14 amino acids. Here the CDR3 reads CASSLGQAPGSYTF. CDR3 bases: TGTGCCAGCAGCTTAGGACAGGCCCCCGGTAGCTACACCTTC.

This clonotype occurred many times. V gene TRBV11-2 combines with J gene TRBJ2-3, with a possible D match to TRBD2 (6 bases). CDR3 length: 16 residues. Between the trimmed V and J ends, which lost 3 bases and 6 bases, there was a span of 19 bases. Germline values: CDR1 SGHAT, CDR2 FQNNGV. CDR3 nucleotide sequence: TGTGCCAGCAGCTTTTGGCCGGGAGCGGCAGTTGATACGCAGTATTTT. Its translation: CASSFWPGAAVDTQYF. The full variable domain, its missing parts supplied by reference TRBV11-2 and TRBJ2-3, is EAGVAQSPRYKIIEKRQSVAFWCNPISGHATLYWYQQILGQGPKLLIQFQNNGVVDDSQLPKDRFSAERLKGVDSTLKIQPAKLEDSAVYLCASSFWPGAAVDTQYFGPGTRLTVL.